These 26 T cell receptor beta chains originate from one sample sequenced in a study of monozygotic twins with inflammatory bowel disease. TCRdb reprocessed the 5' RACE reads, keeping one entry per CDR3 protein, no DNA. Its listing shows around 370,000 distinct CDR3 sequences. The sequencing input was blood. These TCRs come from a human donor with ulcerative colitis or Crohn's disease, or a healthy co-twin of an affected twin (not recorded which).

The chain couples TRBV7-6 to TRBJ2-7; TCRdb's D call, TRBD1, is unchecked because there is no DNA. The CDR3 contains 13 residues. Per germline, CDR1 SGHVS and CDR2 FNYEAQ. The CDR3 reads CASSFEGKNEQYF.

The chain has TRBV27 and TRBJ2-1. This CDR3 contains 14 residues. The germline V gene has CDR1 MNHEY and CDR2 SMNVEV (reference sequence). The CDR3 sequence: CASSLGSPYNEQFF.

The chain links TRBV5-1 to TRBJ2-1; TCRdb calls TRBD1, which cannot be checked without DNA. Germline V gene data show CDR1 as SGHRS and CDR2 as YFSETQ. The CDR3 runs to 15 residues. CDR3 sequence reads: CASSLGGASYNEQFF.

This rearrangement joins TRBV20-1 to TRBJ1-6; the D call of TRBD1 rests on TCRdb alone, since no DNA is present to check it. The CDR3 sequence is 17 residues long. The germline V gene encodes CDR1 DFQATT and CDR2 SNEGSKA (reference sequence). This CDR3 reads CSARDSYGTVNNSPLHF.

The chain carries TRBV12-3 or TRBV12-4 and TRBJ2-1. The CDR3 is 14 residues long. The chain's CDR3 is CASSTGNTYNEQFF.

The chain couples TRBV11-2 to TRBJ2-3; the TCRdb call, TRBD2, lacks DNA for checking. This CDR3 spans 18 amino acids. Germline CDR1 is SGHAT and CDR2 is FQNNGV. The CDR3 loop is CASSPILLETPSTDTQYF.

The chain has TRBV29-1 and TRBJ1-3; with no DNA, the TCRdb D assignment of TRBD1 cannot be verified. The CDR3 loop spans 14 amino acids. Germline CDR1 SQVTM, CDR2 ANQGSEA. The CDR3 sequence is CIVVAGTGLNTIYF.

This sequence joins TRBV7-9 and TRBJ2-5; the D gene TCRdb calls, TRBD2, cannot be checked with no DNA. CDR3 size: 16 residues. Looked up from germline, CDR1 is SEHNR and CDR2 is FQNEAQ (reference sequence). The chain's CDR3 is CASSTWTSYNKETQYF.

V and J are TRBV4-3 and TRBJ2-7; TCRdb's D gene call, TRBD1, goes unchecked for lack of DNA. Germline V gene sequence: CDR1 LGHNA, CDR2 YSLEER. The CDR3 is 14 amino acids. CDR3: CASSPRTEFYEQYF.

The chain combines TRBV12-3 or TRBV12-4 with TRBJ2-7; TCRdb names TRBD1, which stays unverified in the absence of DNA. This CDR3 has 15 residues. CDR3 region: CASRPSWTGSYEQYF.

V usage is TRBV20-1 and J usage is TRBJ2-5; there is no DNA to check the TCRdb D call of TRBD1. This CDR3 contains 14 residues. Germline lookup yields CDR1 DFQATT and CDR2 SNEGSKA (reference sequence). This chain's CDR3 is CSAAAGTGGKTQYF.

CDR3 amino acids: CASSFRGADLSYEQYF. J is TRBJ2-7 and V is TRBV21-1; absent DNA, TCRdb's TRBD1 call cannot be checked. TRBV21-1 is listed as a pseudogene. The CDR3 runs to 16 residues.

The chain uses TRBV5-1 and TRBJ2-3. This CDR3 has 14 amino acids. Germline lookup yields CDR1 SGHRS and CDR2 YFSETQ. The CDR3 sequence is CASSQSHSTDTQYF.

This chain's CDR3 is CASSSFTYNEQFF. The chain joins TRBV13 to TRBJ2-1. This CDR3 spans 13 amino acids. Germline CDR1 reads PRHDT; CDR2 reads FYEKMQ (reference sequence).

The chain employs TRBV12-3 or TRBV12-4 and TRBJ2-6; TCRdb's D gene call, TRBD2, goes unchecked for lack of DNA. This CDR3 region has 18 residues. The CDR3 protein is CASSWTSGVSSGANVLTF.

The J gene is TRBJ1-5, the V gene TRBV30; TCRdb's D call of TRBD1 is untestable without DNA. There are 16 residues in the CDR3. Germline V gives CDR1 GTSNPN, CDR2 SVGIG (reference sequence). The CDR3 loop is CAWSVRDRGSGQPQHF.

The chain joins TRBV18 to TRBJ1-4. Germline V lookup: CDR1 KGHSH, CDR2 LQKENI. The CDR3 totals 14 residues. CDR3 in amino acids: CASSPGAYNEKLFF.

This rearrangement joins TRBV5-1 to TRBJ2-2; TCRdb proposes TRBD1, but this gene call is untestable without DNA. The CDR3 has 16 residues. Germline values: CDR1 SGHRS, CDR2 YFSETQ. The CDR3 here is CASSYRISPSTGELFF.

The chain employs TRBV20-1 and TRBJ2-7; TCRdb proposes TRBD1, but this gene call is untestable without DNA. Looked up from germline, CDR1 is DFQATT and CDR2 is SNEGSKA (reference sequence). The CDR3 is made up of 14 amino acids. The CDR3: CSARPGTGAYEQYF.

CDR3 residues: CASSLFDSTGTQYF. The genes are TRBV7-8 and TRBJ2-5; there is no DNA to check the TCRdb D call of TRBD1. Germline V gene data show CDR1 as SGHVS and CDR2 as FQNEAQ. The CDR3 consists of 14 residues. Variable domain in full (rest from reference TRBV7-8 and TRBJ2-5): GAGVSQSPRYKVAKRGQDVALRCDPISGHVSLFWYQQALGQGPEFLTYFQNEAQLDKSGLPSDRFFAERPEGSVSTLKIQRTQQEDSAVYLCASSLFDSTGTQYFGPGTRLLVL.

The rearrangement links TRBV7-9 to TRBJ1-4; the TRBD1 assignment by TCRdb is unverifiable without DNA. Germline loops: CDR1 SEHNR, CDR2 FQNEAQ (reference sequence). The CDR3 totals 15 residues. CDR3 protein: CASSLGGTRNEKLFF.

CDR3 sequence: CASKTSGTDTQYF. V is TRBV9 and J is TRBJ2-3; lacking DNA, the TRBD2 call made by TCRdb goes unchecked. This CDR3 has 13 residues. The germline CDR1 and CDR2 sequences are SGDLS and YYNGEE.

This sequence joins TRBV5-1 and TRBJ2-7. Germline V gene data show CDR1 as SGHRS and CDR2 as YFSETQ. This CDR3 has 14 residues. CDR3 protein: CASSLGRVPYEQYF.

The chain joins TRBV19 to TRBJ2-7; TCRdb's D gene call, TRBD2, goes unchecked for lack of DNA. Germline values: CDR1 LNHDA, CDR2 SQIVND (reference sequence). The CDR3 has 13 residues. The CDR3 protein is CASSTTAGYEQYF.

V and J are TRBV4-2 and TRBJ2-2. The germline CDR1 and CDR2 sequences are LGHNA and YNFKEQ. The CDR3 sequence is 14 residues long. CDR3: CASSHTAYGGELFF.

The chain couples TRBV6-2 or TRBV6-3 to TRBJ2-4; the TRBD1 assignment by TCRdb is unverifiable without DNA. Germline CDR1 is MNHEY and CDR2 is SVGEGT. The CDR3 length is 16 residues. The chain's CDR3 is CASSQHTGVSGNIQYF.